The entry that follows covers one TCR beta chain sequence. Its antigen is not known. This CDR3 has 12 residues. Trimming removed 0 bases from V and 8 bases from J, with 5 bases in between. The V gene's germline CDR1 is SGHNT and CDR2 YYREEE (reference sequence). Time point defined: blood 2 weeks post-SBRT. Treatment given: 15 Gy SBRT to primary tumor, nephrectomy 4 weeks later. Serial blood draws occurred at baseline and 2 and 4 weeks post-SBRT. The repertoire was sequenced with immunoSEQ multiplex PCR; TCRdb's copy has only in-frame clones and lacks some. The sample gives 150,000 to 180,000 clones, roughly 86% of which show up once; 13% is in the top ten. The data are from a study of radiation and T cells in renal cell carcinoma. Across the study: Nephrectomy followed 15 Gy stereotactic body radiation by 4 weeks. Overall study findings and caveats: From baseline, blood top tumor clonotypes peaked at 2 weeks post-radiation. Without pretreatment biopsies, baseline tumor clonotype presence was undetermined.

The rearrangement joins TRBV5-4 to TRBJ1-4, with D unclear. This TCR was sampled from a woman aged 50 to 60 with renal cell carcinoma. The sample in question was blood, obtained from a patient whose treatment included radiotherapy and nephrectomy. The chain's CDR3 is CASSLGREKLFF. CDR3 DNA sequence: TGTGCCAGCAGCTTGGGGAGGGAAAAACTGTTTTTT.